This T cell receptor (beta chain) derives from a study of CXCR3-negative and CXCR3-positive naive CD8 T cells. Study findings and constraints: Compared with CXCR3-negative naive cells, CXCR3-positive naive cells showed more hydrophobic TRB CDR3s.

Germline values: CDR1 MDHEN, CDR2 SYDVKM. The CDR3 is 15 residues long. Comments on this clonotype: Antigen specificity is unknown.

UMI-tagged TRB cDNA libraries were built via 5' RACE. For each CDR3 protein, TCRdb gives one entry from its re-call of the 5' RACE reads, without DNA. Its table records about 63,000 distinct CDR3 sequences. The receptor's source is a human donor in good health. Some clones in this sample may be carry-over from other donors' samples. What was sequenced was naive CXCR3+ CD8+ T cells from blood. Regarding subset: CD45RO-CCR7+CD27+CD95- naive CD8+ T cells expressing CXCR3 (TNR3+). The V and J genes are TRBV28 and TRBJ2-7; absent DNA, TCRdb's TRBD1 call cannot be checked. CDR3 sequence reads: CASRTGQGQSYEQYF.